These 25 T cell receptor beta chains share one sample of origin, sequenced in a study of blood T cell repertoires in COVID-19. Measured with immunoSEQ multiplex PCR; TCRdb has only the in-frame clones, and not every one. The table includes a few hundred thousand clones, more than 85% detected once. The sample comprised peripheral blood. The receptor set was obtained from a person under 35 with COVID-19, enrolled during active disease.

The chain uses TRBV4-3 and TRBJ2-5, with 7 bases lining up with TRBD1. Germline V gene data show CDR1 as LGHNA and CDR2 as YSLEER. V dropped 6 bases and J dropped 7; count of bases not matched to a gene: 14. This CDR3 has 15 amino acids. CDR3 coding DNA: TGCGCCAGCAGACAGGATCTACAGGGGAGCGGGACCCAGTACTTC. This codes for CASRQDLQGSGTQYF.

The CDR3 DNA is TGTGCCAGCGGGGACAGGGATCAGCCCCAGCATTTT. The encoded protein is CASGDRDQPQHF. The J gene is TRBJ1-5, the V gene TRBV6-5; 9 bases match TRBD1. J gave up 5 bases and V 8 bases, and 1 base lay outside the gene matches. CDR3 length equals 12 residues. The germline V gene encodes CDR1 MNHEY and CDR2 SVGAGI.

The chain couples TRBV23-1 to TRBJ2-3; D gene ambiguous. TRBV23-1 is an open reading frame, and its role is uncertain. V dropped 1 base and J dropped 2 bases, with 16 bases sitting between them. The CDR3 length is 17 residues. The CDR3 DNA is TGCGCCAGCAGTCAATTTACCGCAGATCCCATCACAGATACGCAGTATTTT. Amino acids: CASSQFTADPITDTQYF.

The J gene is TRBJ2-5, the V gene TRBV15; weak D call: TRBD2 (7 bases). The CDR3 has 14 amino acids. With 9 bases removed from V and 2 bases from J, the gap between germline ends came to 16 bases. Germline assignment: CDR1 LNHNV and CDR2 YYDKDF (reference sequence). The CDR3 reads CATRGGGGQETQYF. CDR3 sequence (DNA): TGTGCCACTCGGGGAGGGGGAGGGCAAGAGACCCAGTACTTC.

V gene TRBV9 combines with J gene TRBJ2-2, with 10 bases fitting TRBD1. Germline assignment: CDR1 SGDLS and CDR2 YYNGEE. Trimming removed 3 bases from V and 8 bases from J; junction bases left unmatched: 7. The CDR3 is 15 residues long. In DNA, the CDR3 is TGTGCCAGCAGCGCCCGGGACAGGGGTCAGGGGGAGCTGTTTTTT. Protein sequence: CASSARDRGQGELFF.

This chain connects TRBV24-1 to TRBJ2-7; weak D call: TRBD2 (6 bases). CDR1 is KGHDR, CDR2 SFDVKD, per germline. Trimming shortened V by 2 bases and J by 7 bases, and 17 bases separated the two germline ends. This CDR3 contains 15 residues. CDR3 sequence reads: CATSDSRTNNLEQYF. CDR3 nucleotides: TGTGCCACCAGTGATTCTCGGACTAATAATTTGGAGCAGTACTTC.

The chain couples TRBV19 to TRBJ1-2; TRBD1 agrees at 7 bases. V lost 7 bases, J lost 0 bases, and 5 bases stayed unmatched. Germline V gene lookup returns CDR1 LNHDA and CDR2 SQIVND (reference sequence). This CDR3 contains 14 residues. This CDR3 reads CASNSGGANYGYTF. The CDR3 region has the DNA TGTGCCAGTAACTCAGGGGGTGCTAACTATGGCTACACCTTC.

The rearrangement joins TRBV10-3 to TRBJ2-3; no definite D call. This CDR3 region has 12 residues. From germline, CDR1 is ENHRY and CDR2 SYGVKD. V gave up 3 bases and J gave up 10 bases, with 11 bases separating them. The CDR3 spells CAISDSPFAQYF. In DNA form, the CDR3 reads TGTGCCATCAGTGACTCCCCCTTTGCGCAGTATTTT.

The chain recombines TRBV3-1 (or the pseudogene TRBV3-2) with TRBJ2-7; TRBD2 might be the D (6 bases). Trimming took 0 bases from V and 10 from J, leaving 13 bases between them. The CDR3 spans 13 residues. Germline V gene sequence: CDR1 LGHDT, CDR2 YNNKEL (reference sequence). CDR3 residues: CASSQDSKGLQYF. CDR3 bases: TGTGCCAGCAGCCAAGATTCGAAGGGACTTCAGTACTTC.

The chain couples TRBV5-4 to TRBJ2-3; TRBD1 might be the D (6 bases). The CDR3 has 14 amino acids. CDR1 and CDR2 from the germline V gene are SGHNT and YYREEE (reference sequence). Deletions cut 0 bases from V and 6 bases from J, with 11 bases between. CDR3 in DNA: TGTGCCAGCAGCTTGGGACAGGCGTTGGATACGCAGTATTTT. It codes for CASSLGQALDTQYF. The variable domain in full, completed from reference TRBV5-4 and TRBJ2-3, reads ETGVTQSPTHLIKTRGQQVTLRCSSQSGHNTVSWYQQALGQGPQFIFQYYREEENGRGNFPPRFSGLQFPNYSSELNVNALELDDSALYLCASSLGQALDTQYFGPGTRLTVL.

V usage is TRBV30 and J usage is TRBJ2-7, with 8 bases lining up with TRBD2. The J segment lost 2 bases and the V segment lost 2 bases, leaving 5 bases of the junction unmatched. From germline, CDR1 is GTSNPN and CDR2 SVGIG (reference sequence). The CDR3 is 14 amino acids. The CDR3 nucleotides are TGTGCCTGGAGTATTAGCGGGAACCCCTACGAGCAGTACTTC. Residues: CAWSISGNPYEQYF. Drawing the rest from reference TRBV30 and TRBJ2-7, the complete variable domain is SQTIHQWPATLVQPVGSPLSLECTVEGTSNPNLYWYRQAAGRGLQLLFYSVGIGQISSEVPQNLSASRPQDRQFILSSKKLLLSDSGFYLCAWSISGNPYEQYFGPGTRLTVT.

The V and J genes are TRBV5-5 and TRBJ1-2; 9 nucleotides line up with TRBD1. CDR3 size: 13 residues. CDR1 and CDR2 (germline): SGHKS, YYEKEE (reference sequence). V gave up 4 bases and J gave up 5 bases; unmatched junction bases: 3. DNA for the CDR3: TGTGCCAGCAGCCGAGGACAGGGGTATGGCTACACCTTC. This codes for CASSRGQGYGYTF.

J is TRBJ2-7 and V is TRBV19; perhaps TRBD1 as D (5 bases). CDR3 length: 14 amino acids. V lost 5 bases, J lost 0 bases, and 11 bases lay in between. Germline-derived CDR1 and CDR2 are LNHDA and SQIVND (reference sequence). CDR3: CASSATVLSYEQYF. CDR3 bases: TGTGCCAGTAGTGCGACAGTTCTCTCCTACGAGCAGTACTTC.

The rearrangement joins TRBV5-1 to TRBJ2-1; D perhaps matches TRBD2 (7 bases). The V gene lost 4 bases and the J gene lost 12 bases, with 14 bases spanning the gap. CDR1 is SGHRS, CDR2 YFSETQ, per germline. The CDR3 has 12 residues. The CDR3 spells CASSAGAGTQFF. CDR3 coding DNA: TGCGCCAGCAGCGCGGGGGCGGGAACGCAGTTCTTC.

The chain employs TRBV19 and TRBJ1-5; 9 bases agree with TRBD1. Germline CDR1 is LNHDA and CDR2 is SQIVND (reference sequence). With 7 bases clipped from V and 0 bases from J, the junction kept 4 bases outside the gene matches. The length of the CDR3 is 15 residues. The CDR3 nucleotides read TGTGCCAGTAAGGACAGGGGCTATAGCAATCAGCCCCAGCATTTT. It encodes CASKDRGYSNQPQHF.

CDR3 sequence reads: CASSIPFRQGNTGELFF. DNA for the CDR3: TGTGCCAGTAGTATCCCCTTTAGACAGGGGAACACCGGGGAGCTGTTTTTT. The chain joins TRBV19 to TRBJ2-2; 7 bases map to TRBD1. The J segment lost 1 base and the V segment lost 3 bases, leaving 8 bases of the junction unmatched. The germline V gene has CDR1 LNHDA and CDR2 SQIVND (reference sequence). There are 17 residues in the CDR3.

The J gene is TRBJ1-2, the V gene TRBV27; D ambiguous. The V gene lost 8 bases and the J gene lost 4 bases, with 17 bases spanning the gap. The CDR3 runs 14 residues. Per germline, CDR1 MNHEY and CDR2 SMNVEV (reference sequence). Here the CDR3 DNA reads TGTGCCAGCGGCCCAGGAGGAGGGCTCTATGGCTACACCTTC. Protein product: CASGPGGGLYGYTF.

This clone was observed once. V and J are TRBV28 and TRBJ2-7, with 7 bases fitting TRBD1. In germline, CDR1 is MDHEN, CDR2 SYDVKM. Unmatched junction bases numbered 8, after V lost 6 bases and J lost 0 bases. CDR3 length equals 15 residues. CDR3 in DNA: TGTGCCAGCAGCTTGGGACAGTTGAGCTCCTACGAGCAGTACTTC. Translation gives CASSLGQLSSYEQYF.

The V call is TRBV29-1, the J call TRBJ2-7; 10 bases map to TRBD1. The J segment lost 4 bases and the V segment lost 4 bases, leaving 1 base of the junction unmatched. The CDR3 totals 12 residues. CDR1 SQVTM and CDR2 ANQGSEA come from the germline V gene. The chain's CDR3 is CSVGQGAYEQYF. The CDR3 nucleotides read TGCAGCGTTGGACAGGGGGCTTACGAGCAGTACTTC.

The CDR3 reads CATSAAYNEQFF. The CDR3 nucleotides are TGTGCCACCAGCGCAGCCTACAATGAGCAGTTCTTC. The genes are TRBV24-1 and TRBJ2-1, with unresolved D. This CDR3 comprises 12 residues. Trimming took 7 bases from V and 2 from J, leaving 5 bases between them. Germline V lookup: CDR1 KGHDR, CDR2 SFDVKD.

This chain links TRBV29-1 with TRBJ2-2, with D unclear. In germline, CDR1 is SQVTM, CDR2 ANQGSEA. The CDR3 runs 12 residues. V was pared by 8 bases and J by 0 bases, with 7 bases between. The chain's CDR3 is CSTFANTGELFF. The CDR3, as DNA: TGCAGCACTTTCGCGAACACCGGGGAGCTGTTTTTT.

This sequence joins TRBV27 and TRBJ1-6; 7 bases are a match to TRBD1. V trimming: 6 bases; J trimming: 2 bases; junction bases outside the gene matches: 4. The CDR3 is 15 residues long. In germline, CDR1 is MNHEY, CDR2 SMNVEV (reference sequence). CDR3 loop: CASSATGTYNSPLHF. The CDR3 DNA follows: TGTGCCAGCAGCGCGACAGGGACCTATAATTCACCCCTCCACTTT.

The V call is TRBV6-2 or TRBV6-3, the J call TRBJ1-2, with D possibly TRBD1 on 6 matching bases. The V end was cut by 2 bases, the J end by 6 bases, with 16 bases between. This CDR3 spans 15 amino acids. The V gene's germline CDR1 is MNHEY and CDR2 SVGEGT. In DNA, the CDR3 is TGTGCCAGCAGTTACAAACGCGGACAGTTAAATGGCTACACCTTC. Residues: CASSYKRGQLNGYTF.

The chain links TRBV28 to TRBJ1-1, with 7 bases fitting TRBD1. Germline trimming cut 6 bases from V and 5 bases from J; bases unmatched to any gene: 15. The CDR3 has 16 amino acids. Germline CDR1 MDHEN, CDR2 SYDVKM. The CDR3 DNA reads as TGTGCCAGCAGCTGGACACGACAGGGAAGGGGAACTGAAGCTTTCTTT. It codes for CASSWTRQGRGTEAFF.

The chain links TRBV29-1 to TRBJ2-5, with D possibly TRBD2 on 5 matching bases. This CDR3 comprises 12 residues. The V end lost 3 bases, the J end lost 1 base, and 6 bases lay between the germline ends. From germline, CDR1 is SQVTM and CDR2 ANQGSEA. CDR3 sequence reads: CSVERAQETQYF. The CDR3 DNA reads as TGCAGCGTTGAGCGGGCCCAAGAGACCCAGTACTTC.